Sequencing of this TCR beta chain was carried out in a study of T cell changes during pregnancy in multiple sclerosis (dated by TCRdb to between 2019 and 2020). The study in broad terms: The study looked at changes in the T cell repertoire across pregnancy in women with multiple sclerosis.

The receptor library was made with the immunoSEQ multiplex PCR assay. As stored in TCRdb, this immuneACCESS dataset retains in-frame rearrangements with V and J assigned. A fraction of the clones does not appear; measured against another copy, unresolved V genes explain less than half of the discrepancy, and the remainder lacks a known reason. Counted in this sample were 55,000 to 95,000 clones; more than 90% of them appeared once. The ten largest make up approximately 2.1% of the sample. In the case of this clone: It lacks a known antigen. The sample holds no much larger clone one base away, and base qualities are not on file.

The germline V gene encodes CDR1 LGHNA and CDR2 YNFKEQ. Measured from the cysteine to the phenylalanine, the CDR3 is 14 residues long. Only the CDR3 DNA is retained, 42 bases long and in frame from the first base. Trimming takes 7 bases from V and 1 base from J, and the germline ends sit 13 bases apart. The rearrangement joined TRBV4-2 to TRBJ1-1, with no confident D gene call. The origin of this receptor is a female donor in good health, enrolled as a control in a pregnancy study. The input for sequencing was peripheral blood, taken in the second trimester of pregnancy. DNA sequence: TGTGCCAGCAAAGACCTCCTAGGGAACACTGAAGCTTTCTTT. Its protein reads: CASKDLLGNTEAFF.